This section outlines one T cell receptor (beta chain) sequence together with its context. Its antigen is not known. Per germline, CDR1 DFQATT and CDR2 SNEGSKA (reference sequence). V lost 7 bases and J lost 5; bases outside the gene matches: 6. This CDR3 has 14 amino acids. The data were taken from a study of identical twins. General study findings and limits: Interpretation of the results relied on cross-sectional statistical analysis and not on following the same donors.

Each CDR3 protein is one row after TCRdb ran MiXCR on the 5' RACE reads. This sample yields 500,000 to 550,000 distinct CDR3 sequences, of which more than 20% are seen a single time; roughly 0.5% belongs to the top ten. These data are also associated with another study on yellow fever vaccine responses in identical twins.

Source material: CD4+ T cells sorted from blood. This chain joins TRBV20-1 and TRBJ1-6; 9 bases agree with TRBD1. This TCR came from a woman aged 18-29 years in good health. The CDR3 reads CSGGTGKNNSPLHF. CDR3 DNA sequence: TGCAGTGGGGGGACAGGGAAGAATAATTCACCCCTCCACTTT.